These T cell receptor beta chains were read from a single sample in a study of radiation and T cells in renal cell carcinoma. Here immunoSEQ multiplex PCR was the method, and the copy in TCRdb shows in-frame clones only, minus some. The top ten hold about 1.9% of the sample, which has about 130,000 clones, 70% to 90% seen once. Here the sequenced sample was blood, taken from a patient whose treatment included radiotherapy and nephrectomy. The receptors shown here come from a woman aged 55-70 years with renal cell carcinoma. The CDR3 runs from the conserved cysteine through the conserved F or W. A D gene is named only where the DNA matches it firmly. Part of the rows lack a size; the others show once, few, many or a class for expanded clones.

J: TRBJ1-3
V: TRBV6-5
size: .
D: .
CDR3: CASSRQSGNTIYF
DNA: TGTGCCAGCAGTAGACAGTCTGGAAACACCATATATTTT

J: TRBJ1-1
V: TRBV2
size: .
D: .
CDR3: CASSLGRTQGEAFF
DNA: TGTGCCAGCAGTCTAGGACGTACGCAGGGTGAAGCTTTCTTT

J: TRBJ2-7
V: TRBV5-1
size: .
D: .
CDR3: CASSLASTGTNYEQYF
DNA: TGCGCCAGCAGCTTGGCTTCTACCGGGACAAACTACGAGCAGTACTTC

J: TRBJ2-7
V: TRBV28
size: .
D: .
CDR3: CASSWKGYEQYF
DNA: TGTGCCAGCAGTTGGAAGGGATACGAGCAGTACTTC

J: TRBJ2-7
V: TRBV5-1
size: once
D: TRBD2
CDR3: CASSSGTSGRSYEQYF
DNA: TGCGCCAGCAGCTCGGGGACTAGCGGGCGATCCTACGAGCAGTACTTC

J: TRBJ2-7
V: TRBV5-4
size: .
D: .
CDR3: CASSFSQGLYEQYF
DNA: TGTGCCAGCAGCTTTTCCCAGGGTTTGTACGAGCAGTACTTC

J: TRBJ2-7
V: TRBV19
size: once
D: TRBD1
CDR3: CASRGQGLSYEQYF
DNA: TGTGCCAGTAGAGGACAGGGTCTCTCCTACGAGCAGTACTTC

J: TRBJ2-6
V: TRBV19
size: .
D: .
CDR3: CASSIRGDGANVLTF
DNA: TGTGCCAGTAGTATAAGAGGGGACGGGGCCAACGTCCTGACTTTC

J: TRBJ1-5
V: TRBV6-6
size: few
D: .
CDR3: CASSPGAGGNQPQHF
DNA: TGTGCCAGCAGCCCTGGGGCAGGGGGCAATCAGCCCCAGCATTTT

J: TRBJ1-2
V: TRBV19
size: .
D: .
CDR3: CASSMKGENPHGYTF
DNA: TGTGCCAGTAGTATGAAGGGGGAAAATCCCCATGGCTACACCTTC

J: TRBJ1-1
V: TRBV6-1
size: .
D: .
CDR3: CASRWTEVNTEAFF
DNA: TGTGCCAGCAGATGGACAGAAGTGAACACTGAAGCTTTCTTT

J: TRBJ2-3
V: TRBV9
size: .
D: TRBD2
CDR3: CASSVGASGGNTDTQYF
DNA: TGTGCCAGCAGCGTAGGAGCTAGCGGGGGGAACACAGATACGCAGTATTTT

J: TRBJ2-5
V: TRBV18
size: .
D: .
CDR3: CASSPEVGETQYF
DNA: TGTGCCAGCTCACCAGAGGTCGGGGAGACCCAGTACTTC

J: TRBJ2-3
V: TRBV19
size: .
D: TRBD1
CDR3: CASSPGGTLADTQYF
DNA: TGTGCCAGTAGTCCAGGGGGTACTTTGGCAGATACGCAGTATTTT

J: TRBJ2-7
V: TRBV4-1
size: few
D: TRBD2
CDR3: CASSPLAGIPTYEQYF
DNA: TGCGCCAGCAGCCCCCTAGCGGGGATCCCCACCTACGAGCAGTACTTC

J: TRBJ1-1
V: TRBV6-6
size: few
D: TRBD1
CDR3: CASSKRQGRDTEAFF
DNA: TGTGCCAGCAGTAAACGACAGGGACGGGACACTGAAGCTTTCTTT

J: TRBJ2-3
V: TRBV28
size: .
D: .
CDR3: CASSLGGTASDTQYF
DNA: TGTGCCAGCAGTTTAGGGGGAACAGCGTCAGATACGCAGTATTTT